The rows below give T cell receptor beta chains drawn from one sample of a study of human T cells and chemical hapten exposure. One entry per CDR3 protein, called by TCRdb with MiXCR from the 5' RACE reads. The data contain under 150,000 distinct CDR3 sequences, more than 15% of them singletons. The source is a human donor in good health. The CDR3 runs from the conserved cysteine through the conserved F or W.

V gene	J gene	CDR3 protein
TRBV4-1	TRBJ1-4	CASRGGEKLFF
TRBV27	TRBJ2-5	CASSLSLHGTQYF
TRBV28	TRBJ2-3	CASSFASSTQYF
TRBV11-2	TRBJ2-5	CASSASSGSGQETQYF
TRBV18	TRBJ2-7	CASSPPMTESSYEQYF
TRBV28	TRBJ1-4	CASSSQGAWGEKLFF
TRBV9	TRBJ2-7	CASSVGDYEQYF
TRBV4-1	TRBJ2-4	CASSQSVAREAKNIQYF
TRBV5-4	TRBJ1-1	CASSPRAAEKRNTEAFF
TRBV4-1	TRBJ2-3	CASSQSGLAGDTQYF
TRBV5-5	TRBJ1-2	CASSLAGTGDANGYTF
TRBV25-1	TRBJ2-2	CASGRELETTGELFF
TRBV29-1	TRBJ2-7	CSVVPGPLREQYF
TRBV29-1	TRBJ2-5	CSGGRTQETQYF
TRBV6-1	TRBJ1-1	CASKEGAITEAFF
TRBV11-2	TRBJ2-5	CASGTGTTFSETQYF
TRBV6-2/TRBV6-3	TRBJ2-7	CASRRSSGSYEQYF
TRBV27	TRBJ1-1	CASSFRQGLNTEAFF
TRBV5-4	TRBJ2-2	CASSIGTSTNTGELFF
TRBV20-1	TRBJ2-7	CSASVSGRAVGEQYF
TRBV7-2	TRBJ2-3	CASSPRTTQGKDTQYF
TRBV28	TRBJ1-1	CASSLYGVSTEAFF
TRBV7-6	TRBJ2-5	CASSSPGQSQETQYF
TRBV27	TRBJ2-7	CASSSSTGPYEQYF
TRBV7-2	TRBJ2-7	CASQLAGGYYEQYF
TRBV5-1	TRBJ2-5	CASSLSRGQETQYF
TRBV7-7	TRBJ2-2	CASSPRSFTGELFF
TRBV6-5	TRBJ2-3	CASQSGRVTDTQYF